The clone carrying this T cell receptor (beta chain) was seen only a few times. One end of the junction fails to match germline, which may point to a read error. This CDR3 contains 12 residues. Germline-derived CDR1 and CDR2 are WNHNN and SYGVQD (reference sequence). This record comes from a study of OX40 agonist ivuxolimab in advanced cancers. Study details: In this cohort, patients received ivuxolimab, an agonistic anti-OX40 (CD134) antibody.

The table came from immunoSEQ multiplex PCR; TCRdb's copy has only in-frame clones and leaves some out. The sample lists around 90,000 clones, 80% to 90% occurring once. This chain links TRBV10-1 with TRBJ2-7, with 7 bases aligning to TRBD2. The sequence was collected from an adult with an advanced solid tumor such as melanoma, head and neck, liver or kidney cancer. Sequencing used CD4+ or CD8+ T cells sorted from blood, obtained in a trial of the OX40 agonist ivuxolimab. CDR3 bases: TGCGCCAGCACGGGGGGTCCCTTCCCCACTGCCTTC. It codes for CASTGGPFPTAF.